This is a list of T cell receptor beta chains from one sample in a study of blood T cell repertoires in COVID-19. Here immunoSEQ multiplex PCR was the method, and the copy in TCRdb shows in-frame clones only, minus some. The table records about 180,000 clones, roughly 84% of them present only once. Sequenced: peripheral blood. Every receptor here comes from a human donor in a cohort sampled during active COVID-19. The CDR3 runs from the conserved cysteine through the conserved F or W. Fields, in order: J gene, clone size, D gene, V gene, CDR3 protein, CDR3 DNA. A D gene is named only where the DNA matches it firmly. Part of the rows lack a size; the others show once, few, many or a class for expanded clones.

>TRBJ2-1|.|TRBD1|TRBV11-2
CASSYPFPPDRRNEQFF
TGTGCCAGCAGCTACCCATTCCCCCCGGACAGGAGGAATGAGCAGTTCTTC
>TRBJ1-5|.|.|TRBV7-2
CASSLMEVGFAQPQHF
TGTGCCAGCAGCTTAATGGAGGTAGGGTTTGCTCAGCCCCAGCATTTT
>TRBJ1-5|.|TRBD1|TRBV19
CASGLDRDNQPQHF
TGTGCCAGTGGCCTTGACAGGGACAATCAGCCCCAGCATTTT
>TRBJ1-1|.|TRBD1|TRBV6-6
CASSYPGTVNTEAFF
TGTGCCAGCAGTTACCCCGGGACAGTGAACACTGAAGCTTTCTTT
>TRBJ2-3|.|TRBD1|TRBV6-2/TRBV6-3
CASSRPGTGSTDTQYF
TGTGCCAGCAGTCGTCCCGGGACAGGGAGCACAGATACGCAGTATTTT
>TRBJ1-5|.|TRBD1|TRBV27
CASSFITGVQPQHF
TGTGCCAGCAGTTTTATCACAGGGGTTCAGCCCCAGCATTTT
>TRBJ2-1|.|TRBD2|TRBV15
CATSRGLAGVEQFF
TGTGCCACCAGCAGAGGACTAGCGGGAGTAGAGCAGTTCTTC
>TRBJ1-2|.|.|TRBV7-2
CASSLAASSDSQHYGYTF
TGTGCCAGCAGCTTAGCGGCCTCCTCGGACAGTCAGCACTATGGCTACACCTTC
>TRBJ1-6|.|TRBD1|TRBV6-4
CASSFRQGPRALNSPLHF
TGTGCCAGCAGTTTTCGACAGGGCCCCCGGGCCTTAAATTCACCCCTCCACTTT
>TRBJ2-1|.|TRBD1|TRBV6-5
CASSRQGSPYNEQFF
TGTGCCAGCAGTCGACAGGGGTCCCCTTACAATGAGCAGTTCTTC
>TRBJ2-3|.|.|TRBV7-2
CASSLSTDTQYF
TGTGCCAGCAGCCTCAGCACAGATACGCAGTATTTT
>TRBJ2-7|.|TRBD1|TRBV4-1
CASSQDTSGTEYEQYF
TGCGCCAGCAGCCAAGATACTTCGGGGACAGAGTACGAGCAGTACTTC
>TRBJ1-5|.|.|TRBV4-1
CASSQERPGSNQPQHF
TGCGCCAGCAGCCAAGAGCGGCCGGGATCCAATCAGCCCCAGCATTTT
>TRBJ1-5|once|.|TRBV6-1
CASSESGGNQPQHF
TGTGCCAGCAGTGAATCAGGGGGCAATCAGCCCCAGCATTTT
>TRBJ1-1|.|.|TRBV12-5
CASGLVGAGGAFF
TGTGCTAGTGGTTTGGTAGGGGCCGGCGGAGCTTTCTTT